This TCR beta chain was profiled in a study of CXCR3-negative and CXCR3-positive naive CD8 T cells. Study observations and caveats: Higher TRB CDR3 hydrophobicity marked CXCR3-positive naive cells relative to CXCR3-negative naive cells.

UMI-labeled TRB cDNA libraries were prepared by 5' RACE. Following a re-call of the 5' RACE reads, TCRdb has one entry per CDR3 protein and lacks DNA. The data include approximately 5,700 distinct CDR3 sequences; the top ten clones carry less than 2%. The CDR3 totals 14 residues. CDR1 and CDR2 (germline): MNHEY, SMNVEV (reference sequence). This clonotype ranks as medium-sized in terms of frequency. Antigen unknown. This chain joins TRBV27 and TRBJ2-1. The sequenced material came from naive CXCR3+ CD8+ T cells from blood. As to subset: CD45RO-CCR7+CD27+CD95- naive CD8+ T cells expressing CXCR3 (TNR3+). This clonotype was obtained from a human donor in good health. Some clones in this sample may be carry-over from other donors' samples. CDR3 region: CASSAGDYYNEQFF.